This entry lists 2 T cell receptor beta chains sequenced from one sample in a study of radiotherapy plus CTLA-4 blockade in lung cancer. Method: immunoSEQ multiplex PCR; TCRdb's copy keeps in-frame clones and lacks some. Here the sample spans about 47,000 clones, 60% to 80% being singletons. The specimen comprised peripheral blood, sampled from a patient treated with radiotherapy plus ipilimumab. These receptors came from a human donor with non-small cell lung cancer who had stable disease on radiotherapy plus ipilimumab.

The V gene is TRBV5-4, the J gene TRBJ1-1; 8 positions agree with TRBD1. In germline, CDR1 is SGHNT, CDR2 YYREEE (reference sequence). V shed 4 bases and J 1 base; nucleotides not matched to a gene: 9. This CDR3 contains 16 residues. DNA for the CDR3: TGTGCCAGCAGCACTCAGGGGGCGCAGGGGAACACTGAAGCTTTCTTT. It codes for CASSTQGAQGNTEAFF.

The chain uses TRBV6-1 and TRBJ2-1; 9 bases line up with TRBD2. The V gene's germline CDR1 is MNHNS and CDR2 SASEGT. This CDR3 comprises 15 residues. V gave up 7 bases and J gave up 4 bases; unmatched junction bases: 8. The chain's CDR3 is CASIKEAGGYNEQFF. Written as DNA, the CDR3 is TGTGCCAGCATCAAAGAGGCGGGGGGGTACAATGAGCAGTTCTTC.